The following is a T cell receptor beta chain sequence with its context. This sample was included in a study of OX40 agonist ivuxolimab in advanced cancers. Sequencing was performed with immunoSEQ multiplex PCR; in TCRdb, only in-frame clones are kept and a portion is missing. The data contain around 40,000 clones, 65% to 85% of them singletons. This receptor was taken from an adult with an advanced solid tumor such as melanoma, head and neck, liver or kidney cancer. The material sequenced was CD4+ or CD8+ T cells sorted from blood, taken in a trial of the OX40 agonist ivuxolimab.

This CDR3 is CASSLQGGGEQFF. The CDR3 coding sequence is TGTGCCAGCAGCTTACAGGGTGGTGGAGAGCAGTTCTTC. This chain joins TRBV7-3 and TRBJ2-1; D perhaps matches TRBD1 (5 bases). Germline CDR1 is SGHTA and CDR2 is FQGTGA. The CDR3 is 13 residues long. V was trimmed by 2 bases and J by 10 bases, leaving 12 bases between them.